Below, 10 T cell receptor beta chains from the same sample are listed, as sequenced in a study of PD-1 blockade in mismatch repair-deficient tumors (dated by TCRdb to 2016 to 2017). Libraries were built with the immunoSEQ multiplex PCR assay. Drawn from immuneACCESS, this table holds only the in-frame rearrangements with V and J called that TCRdb kept. Clones are partly lost; checked studies trace under half to an unresolved V gene and leave the rest unexplained. The table for this sample lists about 130,000 clones; about 90% of them were counted only once. The ten largest account for roughly 10% of the sample. The specimen was peripheral blood, collected approximately 71 weeks after starting pembrolizumab. The receptors come from an adult with mismatch repair-deficient cancer.

This chain links TRBV7-9 with TRBJ2-5, with 8 bases identical to TRBD2. Germline trimming cut 7 bases from V and 2 bases from J; bases unmatched to any gene: 6. Germline V gene sequence: CDR1 SEHNR, CDR2 FQNEAQ (reference sequence). This CDR3 region has 14 residues. The CDR3 reads CASTSLAEQETQYF. In DNA form, the CDR3 reads TGTGCCAGCACCTCACTAGCGGAGCAAGAGACCCAGTACTTC.

The chain carries TRBV29-1 and TRBJ2-3; 8 nucleotides align to TRBD2. Per the germline V gene, CDR1 is SQVTM and CDR2 is ANQGSEA. This CDR3 comprises 18 residues. The V segment lost 0 bases and the J segment 1 base; nucleotides outside the gene matches: 12. The CDR3 coding sequence is TGCAGCGTTGAAGAAGGGCTCGGGGGGGCAAGCGGCACAGATACGCAGTATTTT. Translated: CSVEEGLGGASGTDTQYF.

V gene TRBV27 combines with J gene TRBJ2-3; possible D gene TRBD1, 5 bases. Germline V lookup: CDR1 MNHEY, CDR2 SMNVEV (reference sequence). V lost 5 bases to trimming and J lost 2 bases, with 17 bases between them. The CDR3 is 16 amino acids. CDR3 protein: CASSHITHRSTDTQYF. Here the CDR3 DNA reads TGTGCCAGCAGTCATATAACACACAGGTCCACAGATACGCAGTATTTT.

The rearrangement uses TRBV29-1 and TRBJ1-2; weak D call: TRBD1 (5 bases). The CDR3 length is 15 residues. Germline V CDR1 and CDR2: SQVTM, ANQGSEA. V dropped 2 bases and J dropped 4 bases, with 17 bases sitting between them. The CDR3 here is CSVELVGQRAYGYTF. DNA of the CDR3: TGCAGCGTTGAATTAGTGGGGCAGAGGGCCTATGGCTACACCTTC.

This clone was detected only a few times. V gene TRBV4-1 combines with J gene TRBJ2-2; 7 bases are shared with TRBD2. Germline CDR1 reads MGHRA; CDR2 reads YSYEKL. The CDR3 loop spans 14 amino acids. J lost 7 bases, V lost 4 bases, and 6 bases had no gene match. CDR3 in amino acids: CASSRLARYGELFF. The CDR3 DNA sequence: TGCGCCAGCAGCCGACTAGCACGGTACGGGGAGCTGTTTTTT.

This clone was detected only a few times. V and J are TRBV5-6 and TRBJ1-1; D gene uncertain. CDR3 size: 14 residues. Germline-derived CDR1 and CDR2 are SGHDT and YYEEEE. The ends were cut back, 0 bases at V and 1 base at J, with 7 bases in the middle. This CDR3 is CASSLGPGNTEAFF. The CDR3 DNA follows: TGTGCCAGCAGCTTGGGACCGGGGAACACTGAAGCTTTCTTT.

The chain recombines TRBV5-6 with TRBJ1-3, with a tentative D call TRBD1 (5 bases). V lost 0 bases and J lost 0, with 10 bases in between. The CDR3 sequence is 16 residues long. In germline, CDR1 is SGHDT, CDR2 YYEEEE. The CDR3 loop reads CASSLDGTGSGNTIYF. The CDR3 DNA reads as TGTGCCAGCAGCTTGGATGGGACCGGCTCTGGAAACACCATATATTTT.

This clone has only a few counts. The chain employs TRBV10-3 and TRBJ2-7, with D perhaps TRBD1 (5 bases). This CDR3 region has 14 residues. V dropped 2 bases and J dropped 3 bases, with 11 bases sitting between them. Per the germline V gene, CDR1 is ENHRY and CDR2 is SYGVKD. For the CDR3, the DNA is TGTGCCATCAGTGAGCTTGGCAGGGACTACGAGCAGTACTTC. This gives the protein CAISELGRDYEQYF.

V is TRBV7-9 and J is TRBJ1-3; D not certain. The CDR3 is made up of 14 amino acids. Looked up from germline, CDR1 is SEHNR and CDR2 is FQNEAQ (reference sequence). The ends were cut back, 1 base at V and 0 bases at J, with 4 bases in the middle. In DNA form, the CDR3 reads TGTGCCAGCAGCTTAGACTTCTCTGGAAACACCATATATTTT. Its protein product is CASSLDFSGNTIYF.

The gene calls are TRBV6-5 and TRBJ2-2; D is unresolved. The CDR3 sequence is 12 residues long. From germline, CDR1 is MNHEY and CDR2 SVGAGI. The germline V and J ends were trimmed by 1 base and 6 bases, with 3 bases remaining between them. CDR3: CASSYLPGELFF. As DNA, the CDR3 is TGTGCCAGCAGTTACTTACCCGGGGAGCTGTTTTTT.